The following is a T cell receptor beta chain sequence with its context. The source of the sample is a study of blood T cell repertoires in COVID-19. The wider study: Specimens from acute and convalescent COVID-19 originated in the United States, Italy and Spain. T cells, B-cell-depleted T cells, or PBMCs supplied cDNA or gDNA.

In the authors' methods: Estimated nucleated cell counts came from reference gene primer amplification. Sequenced by immunoSEQ multiplex PCR; TCRdb stores in-frame clones only, minus some. That table furnishes V, J and clone size, whereas the DNA furnished D and trimming. The data contain fewer than 180,000 clones, approximately 86% of them seen just once; the ten biggest clones take up over 3.5%. Trimming removed 3 bases at V and 4 bases at J, with 11 bases between. Germline V gene lookup returns CDR1 SEHNR and CDR2 FQNEAQ (reference sequence). The CDR3 length is 14 residues. The sequencing input was peripheral blood. The TCR was taken from a woman aged 55-70 years with active or convalescent COVID-19. The rearrangement joins TRBV7-9 to TRBJ2-3, with D perhaps matching TRBD2 (5 bases). The CDR3 loop reads CASSFSGKADTQYF. Here the CDR3 DNA reads TGTGCCAGCAGCTTTTCGGGGAAGGCAGATACGCAGTATTTT.